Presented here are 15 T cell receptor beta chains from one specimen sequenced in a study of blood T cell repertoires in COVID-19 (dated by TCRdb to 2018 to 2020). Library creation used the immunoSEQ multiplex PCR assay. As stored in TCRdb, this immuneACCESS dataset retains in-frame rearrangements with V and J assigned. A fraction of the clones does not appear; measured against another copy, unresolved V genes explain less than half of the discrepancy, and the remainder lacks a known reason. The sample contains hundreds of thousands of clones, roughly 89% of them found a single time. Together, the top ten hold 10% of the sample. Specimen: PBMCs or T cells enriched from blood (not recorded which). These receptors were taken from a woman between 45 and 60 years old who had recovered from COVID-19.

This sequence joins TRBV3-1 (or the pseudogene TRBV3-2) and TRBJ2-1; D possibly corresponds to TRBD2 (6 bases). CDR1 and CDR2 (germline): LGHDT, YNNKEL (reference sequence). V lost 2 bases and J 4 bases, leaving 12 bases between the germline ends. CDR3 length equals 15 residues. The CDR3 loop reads CASSQPGGSYNEQFF. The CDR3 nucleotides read TGTGCCAGCAGCCAACCCGGGGGATCTTACAATGAGCAGTTCTTC.

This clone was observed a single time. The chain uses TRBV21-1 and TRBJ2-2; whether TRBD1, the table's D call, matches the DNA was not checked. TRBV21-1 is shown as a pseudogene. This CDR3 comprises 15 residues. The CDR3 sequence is CASSVQGAYTGELFF. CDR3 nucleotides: TGTGCCAGCAGCGTCCAGGGGGCCTACACCGGGGAGCTGTTTTTT.

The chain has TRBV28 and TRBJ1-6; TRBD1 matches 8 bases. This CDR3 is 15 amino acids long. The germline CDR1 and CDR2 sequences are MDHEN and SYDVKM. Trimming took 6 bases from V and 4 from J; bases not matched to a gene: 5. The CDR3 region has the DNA TGTGCCAGCAGCTACAGACAGGGGTATAATTCACCCCTCCACTTT. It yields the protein CASSYRQGYNSPLHF.

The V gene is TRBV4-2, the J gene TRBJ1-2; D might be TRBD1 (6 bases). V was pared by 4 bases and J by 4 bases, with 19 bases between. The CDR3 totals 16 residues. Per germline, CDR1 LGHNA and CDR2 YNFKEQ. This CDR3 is CASSPGERGHTYGYTF. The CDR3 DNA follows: TGTGCCAGCAGCCCCGGGGAGAGGGGACATACCTATGGCTACACCTTC.

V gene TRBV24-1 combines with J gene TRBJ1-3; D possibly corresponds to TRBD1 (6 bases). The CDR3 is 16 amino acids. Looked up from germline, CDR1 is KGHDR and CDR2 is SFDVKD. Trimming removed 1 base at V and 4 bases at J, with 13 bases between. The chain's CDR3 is CATSDLNREKGNTIYF. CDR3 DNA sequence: TGTGCCACCAGTGATTTAAACAGGGAGAAGGGAAACACCATATATTTT.

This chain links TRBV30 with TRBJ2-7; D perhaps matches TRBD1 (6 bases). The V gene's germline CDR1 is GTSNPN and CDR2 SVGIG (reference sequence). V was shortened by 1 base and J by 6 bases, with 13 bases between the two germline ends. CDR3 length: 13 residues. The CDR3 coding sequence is TGTGCCTGGAGTGGACAGGAACGGGGCGAGCAGTACTTC. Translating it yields CAWSGQERGEQYF.

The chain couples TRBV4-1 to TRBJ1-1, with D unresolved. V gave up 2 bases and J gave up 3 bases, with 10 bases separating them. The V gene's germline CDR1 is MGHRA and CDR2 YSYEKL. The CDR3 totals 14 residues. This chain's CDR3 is CASSQKGADTEAFF. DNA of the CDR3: TGCGCCAGCAGCCAAAAGGGAGCGGACACTGAAGCTTTCTTT.

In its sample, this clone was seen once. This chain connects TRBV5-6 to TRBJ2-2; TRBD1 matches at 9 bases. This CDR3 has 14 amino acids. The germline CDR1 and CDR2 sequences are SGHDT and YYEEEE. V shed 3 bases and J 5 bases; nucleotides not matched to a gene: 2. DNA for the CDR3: TGTGCCAGCAGCTGGGACAGGGCGACCGGGGAGCTGTTTTTT. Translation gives CASSWDRATGELFF.

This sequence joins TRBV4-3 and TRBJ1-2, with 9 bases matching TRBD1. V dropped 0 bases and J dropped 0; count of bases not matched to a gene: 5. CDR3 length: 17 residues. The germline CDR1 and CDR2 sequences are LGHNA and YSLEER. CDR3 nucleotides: TGCGCCAGCAGCCAAGAACAGGGGGCCCAAGCTAACTATGGCTACACCTTC. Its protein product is CASSQEQGAQANYGYTF.

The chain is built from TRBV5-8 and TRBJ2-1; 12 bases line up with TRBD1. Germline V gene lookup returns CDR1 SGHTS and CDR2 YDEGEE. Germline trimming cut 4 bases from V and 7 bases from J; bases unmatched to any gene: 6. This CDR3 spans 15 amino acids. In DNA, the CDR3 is TGTGCCAGCAGCACCGGGACAGGGGGCTCGAATGAGCAGTTCTTC. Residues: CASSTGTGGSNEQFF.

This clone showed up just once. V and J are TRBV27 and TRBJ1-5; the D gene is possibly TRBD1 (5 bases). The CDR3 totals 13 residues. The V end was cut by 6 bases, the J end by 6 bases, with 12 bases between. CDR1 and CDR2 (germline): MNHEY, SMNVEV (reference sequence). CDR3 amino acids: CASRGTGGQPQHF. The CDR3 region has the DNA TGTGCCAGCAGGGGGACTGGCGGTCAGCCCCAGCATTTT.

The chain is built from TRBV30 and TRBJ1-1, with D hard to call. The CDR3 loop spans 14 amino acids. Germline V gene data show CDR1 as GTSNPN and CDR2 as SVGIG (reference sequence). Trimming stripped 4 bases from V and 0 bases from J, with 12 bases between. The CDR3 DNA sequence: TGTGCCTGGACCCCCGCAGGTCTGAACACTGAAGCTTTCTTT. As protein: CAWTPAGLNTEAFF.

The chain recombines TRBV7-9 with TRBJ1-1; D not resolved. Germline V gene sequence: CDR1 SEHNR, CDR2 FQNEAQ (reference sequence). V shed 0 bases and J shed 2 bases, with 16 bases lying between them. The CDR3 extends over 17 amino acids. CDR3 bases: TGTGCCAGCAGCTTAGCGAGTCGTCTCCTCGAAAACACTGAAGCTTTCTTT. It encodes CASSLASRLLENTEAFF.

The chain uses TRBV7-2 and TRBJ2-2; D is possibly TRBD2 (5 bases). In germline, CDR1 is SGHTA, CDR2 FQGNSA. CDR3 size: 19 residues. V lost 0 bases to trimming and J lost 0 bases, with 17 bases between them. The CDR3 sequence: CASSLASSGVNANTGELFF. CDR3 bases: TGTGCCAGCAGCTTAGCGTCCAGCGGAGTTAACGCGAACACCGGGGAGCTGTTTTTT.

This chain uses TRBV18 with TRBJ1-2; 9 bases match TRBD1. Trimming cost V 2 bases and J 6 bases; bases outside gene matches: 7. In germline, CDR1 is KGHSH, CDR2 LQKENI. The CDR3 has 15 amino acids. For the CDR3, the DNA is TGTGCCAGCTCACCATATTGGACAGGGGACGATGGCTACACCTTC. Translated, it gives CASSPYWTGDDGYTF.